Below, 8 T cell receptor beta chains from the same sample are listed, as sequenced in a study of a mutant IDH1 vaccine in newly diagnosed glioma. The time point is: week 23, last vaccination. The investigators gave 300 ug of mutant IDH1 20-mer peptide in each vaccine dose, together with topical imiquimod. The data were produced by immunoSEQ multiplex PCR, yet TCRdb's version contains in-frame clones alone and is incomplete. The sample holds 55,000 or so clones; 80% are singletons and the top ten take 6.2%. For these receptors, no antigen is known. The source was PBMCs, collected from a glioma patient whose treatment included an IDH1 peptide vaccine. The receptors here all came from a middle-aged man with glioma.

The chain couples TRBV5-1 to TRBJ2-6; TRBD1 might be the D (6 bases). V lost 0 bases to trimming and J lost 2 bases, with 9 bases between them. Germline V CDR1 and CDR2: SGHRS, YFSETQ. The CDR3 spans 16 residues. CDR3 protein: CASSLAGVTGANVLTF. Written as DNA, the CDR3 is TGCGCCAGCAGCTTGGCAGGGGTGACTGGGGCCAACGTCCTGACTTTC.

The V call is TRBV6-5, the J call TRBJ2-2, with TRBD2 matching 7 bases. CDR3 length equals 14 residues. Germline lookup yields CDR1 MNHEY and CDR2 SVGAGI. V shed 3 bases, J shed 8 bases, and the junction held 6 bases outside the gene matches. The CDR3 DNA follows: TGTGCCAGCAGTTATCTGGGGGGGTCTGGGGAGCTGTTTTTT. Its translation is CASSYLGGSGELFF.

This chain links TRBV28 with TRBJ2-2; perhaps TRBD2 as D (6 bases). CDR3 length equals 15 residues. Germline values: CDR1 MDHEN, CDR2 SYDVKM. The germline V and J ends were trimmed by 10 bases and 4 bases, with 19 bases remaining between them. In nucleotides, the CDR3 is TGTGCCACCCACCGTGGGGGGACGGGCACCGGGGAGCTGTTTTTT. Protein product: CATHRGGTGTGELFF.

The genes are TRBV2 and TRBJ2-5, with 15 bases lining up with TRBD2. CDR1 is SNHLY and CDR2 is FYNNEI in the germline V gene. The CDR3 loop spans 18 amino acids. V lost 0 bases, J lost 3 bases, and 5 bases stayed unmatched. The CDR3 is CASSEAIGLAGGEETQYF. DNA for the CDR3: TGTGCCAGCAGTGAAGCGATCGGACTAGCGGGGGGGGAAGAGACCCAGTACTTC.

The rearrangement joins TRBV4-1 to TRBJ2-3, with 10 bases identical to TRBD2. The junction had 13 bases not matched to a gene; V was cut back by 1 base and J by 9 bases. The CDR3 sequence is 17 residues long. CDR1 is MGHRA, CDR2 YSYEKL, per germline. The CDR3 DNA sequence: TGCGCCAGCAGCCAAGGAATAAGCGGGGGGGCGTCCAGGACGCAGTATTTT. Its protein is CASSQGISGGASRTQYF.

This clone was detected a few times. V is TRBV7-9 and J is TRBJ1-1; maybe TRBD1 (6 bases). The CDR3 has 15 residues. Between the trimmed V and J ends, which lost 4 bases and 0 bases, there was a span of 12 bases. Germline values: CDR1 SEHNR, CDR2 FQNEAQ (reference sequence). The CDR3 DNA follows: TGTGCCAGCAGCTCCAGAGACAGGATGAACACTGAAGCTTTCTTT. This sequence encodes CASSSRDRMNTEAFF.

The CDR3 nucleotides are TGTGCCAGCAGCTATAGAATAGCGGGGGGCCCCGCAGATACGCAGTATTTT. Encoded protein: CASSYRIAGGPADTQYF. The chain uses TRBV7-2 and TRBJ2-3; 10 bases are a match to TRBD2. The germline V gene has CDR1 SGHTA and CDR2 FQGNSA. V trimming: 4 bases; J trimming: 4 bases; junction bases outside the gene matches: 11. The CDR3 sequence is 17 residues long. Together with reference TRBV7-2 and TRBJ2-3, the CDR3 gives the full variable domain: GAGVSQSPSNKVTEKGKDVELRCDPISGHTALYWYRQSLGQGLEFLIYFQGNSAPDKSGLPSDRFSAERTGGSVSTLTIQRTQQEDSAVYLCASSYRIAGGPADTQYFGPGTRLTVL.

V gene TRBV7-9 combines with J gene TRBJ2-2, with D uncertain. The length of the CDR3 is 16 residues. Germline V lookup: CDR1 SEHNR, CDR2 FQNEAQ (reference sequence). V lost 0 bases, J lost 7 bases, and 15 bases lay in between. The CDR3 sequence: CASSLAARPYGGELFF. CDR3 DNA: TGTGCCAGCAGCTTAGCAGCCAGACCCTACGGCGGGGAGCTGTTTTTT.